The 7 T cell receptor beta chains below all came from one sample that was sequenced in a study of T cell repertoires in cytomegalovirus infection. One entry per CDR3 protein, called by TCRdb with MiXCR from the reads. In the table there are roughly 250,000 distinct CDR3 sequences, roughly 23% of which are singletons. Sequenced material: CD8+ T cells from PBMCs. Receptors originate from a human donor in good health (CMV status not recorded). Some clones in this sample may be carry-over from other donors' samples.

This clonotype was seen more than once but under ten times. The genes are TRBV5-6 and TRBJ2-3, with 12 positions matching TRBD2. This CDR3 has 19 amino acids. Germline-derived CDR1 and CDR2 are SGHDT and YYEEEE. V lost 3 bases and J lost 4; bases outside the gene matches: 15. The CDR3: CASSYPVDSSGGAADTQYF. CDR3 in DNA: TGTGCCAGCAGCTACCCCGTAGATTCTAGCGGGGGGGCCGCAGATACGCAGTATTTT.

Ten or more counts support this clonotype. The chain uses TRBV28 and TRBJ2-1; TRBD2 agrees at 9 bases. V was clipped by 4 bases and J by 10 bases; unmatched bases: 14. This CDR3 spans 16 amino acids. The germline V gene encodes CDR1 MDHEN and CDR2 SYDVKM. For the CDR3, the DNA is TGTGCCAGCAGTTCCCAGTTTTCAGCGGGGGGTAACGAGCAGTTCTTC. Translating it yields CASSSQFSAGGNEQFF.

This clonotype was counted ten times or more. The chain is built from TRBV7-8 and TRBJ1-5; D possibly corresponds to TRBD1 (6 bases). The germline CDR1 and CDR2 sequences are SGHVS and FQNEAQ. This CDR3 contains 15 residues. The V gene lost 5 bases and the J gene lost 5 bases, with 16 bases spanning the gap. In DNA form, the CDR3 reads TGTGCCAGCAGCGACACCTGGGGGGGCGATCAGCCCCAGCATTTT. This sequence encodes CASSDTWGGDQPQHF.

This clonotype occurred many times. V usage is TRBV12-3 or TRBV12-4 and J usage is TRBJ2-3, with no clear D. V lost 3 bases and J 3 bases, leaving 7 bases between the germline ends. This CDR3 has 13 amino acids. CDR3 loop: CASSFMGTDTQYF. The CDR3 nucleotides are TGTGCCAGCAGTTTCATGGGTACAGATACGCAGTATTTT.

In this sample, this clonotype turned up many times. The chain recombines TRBV7-9 with TRBJ2-1, with TRBD2 matching 16 bases. This CDR3 region has 18 residues. Trimming at V came to 5 bases and at J to 5 bases, leaving 9 bases not matched to a gene. From germline, CDR1 is SEHNR and CDR2 FQNEAQ (reference sequence). DNA for the CDR3: TGTGCCAGCAGCCTCGGGACTAGCGGGGGGGCTCATAACAATGAGCAGTTCTTC. It specifies CASSLGTSGGAHNNEQFF. Using reference TRBV7-9 and TRBJ2-1 for the parts outside the CDR3, the full variable domain is DTGVSQNPRHKITKRGQNVTFRCDPISEHNRLYWYRQTLGQGPEFLTYFQNEAQLEKSRLLSDRFSAERPKGSFSTLEIQRTEQGDSAMYLCASSLGTSGGAHNNEQFFGPGTRLTVL.

This clonotype occurred a few times. V and J are TRBV5-1 and TRBJ2-7; TRBD1 matches 12 bases. CDR1 SGHRS and CDR2 YFSETQ come from the germline V gene. This CDR3 is built from 15 residues. V gave up 4 bases and J gave up 3 bases; unmatched junction bases: 5. CDR3 coding DNA: TGCGCCAGCAGCCCGGGACAGGGGGCGGTCTACGAGCAGTACTTC. Protein: CASSPGQGAVYEQYF. The full variable domain, in which reference TRBV5-1 and TRBJ2-7 provide the parts outside the CDR3, is KAGVTQTPRYLIKTRGQQVTLSCSPISGHRSVSWYQQTPGQGLQFLFEYFSETQRNKGNFPGRFSGRQFSNSRSEMNVSTLELGDSALYLCASSPGQGAVYEQYFGPGTRLTVT.

This clonotype came up many times. The chain carries TRBV4-2 and TRBJ1-1; a possible D gene is TRBD1 (6 bases). Trimming took off 0 bases at V and 3 bases at J, with 11 bases between the two ends. The CDR3 spans 15 residues. Germline V gene data show CDR1 as LGHNA and CDR2 as YNFKEQ. The DNA of the CDR3 is TGTGCCAGCAGCCAAGAAGGGGGGGGTTACACTGAAGCTTTCTTT. Encoded protein: CASSQEGGGYTEAFF.